Described below is a single T cell receptor beta chain sequence and its context. Antigen specificity is unknown. The conserved phenylalanine or tryptophan normally closing the CDR3 is absent here, so this likely arose from a read error. This record belongs to a study of CD8+CD57+ T cells in acquired aplastic anemia. The wider study: Sorted CD4+ and CD8+ cells yielded around 3.2 ug of DNA on average. Among healthy donors, CD4+ cells averaged about 10 million reads. Study-level points and caveats: Levels of CD8+ Simpson's diversity were not significantly distinct in patients versus controls. Researchers report that around 31 CD8+ CDR3 sequences appeared in both patients and controls.

CDR3 and TCR beta VDJ profiling relied on genomic DNA as the template. TCRdb called the reads again in MiXCR, with one record for every CDR3 protein. The sample lists 35,000 to 50,000 distinct CDR3 sequences; around 63% were seen once. Germline assignment: CDR1 MGHDK and CDR2 SYGVNS. The CDR3 runs 13 residues. Trimming pared 3 bases from V and 4 bases from J, leaving 7 bases between. This rearrangement joins TRBV25-1 to TRBJ1-3; no clear D gene. Material for sequencing was sorted CD4+, CD8+, or CD8+CD57+ T cells (not recorded which) from PBMCs. The source of this sequence is a human donor in good health, serving as a control. The CDR3 reads CASSDRRGNTIYL. CDR3 in DNA: TGTGCCAGCAGTGATCGTAGGGGAAACACCATATATCTT.